These 8 T cell receptor beta chains share one sample of origin, sequenced in a study of blood T cells in healthy people across ages. A sample-barcoded 5' primer and a J-beta primer mix were used in a second PCR of about 7 to 12 cycles. TCRdb analysed the 5' RACE reads with MiXCR anew, one entry per CDR3 protein. This sample has hundreds of thousands of distinct CDR3 sequences, with 40% to 65% found just once. Sequencing input: blood. All receptors derive from an elderly woman in good health.

Ten or more counts support this clonotype. CDR3: CASSDNRVNQPQHF. CDR3 coding DNA: TGTGCCAGCAGTGATAACAGGGTGAATCAGCCCCAGCATTTT. The gene calls are TRBV25-1 and TRBJ1-5; D is possibly TRBD1 (6 bases). Germline assignment: CDR1 MGHDK and CDR2 SYGVNS. The V end was cut by 3 bases, the J end by 4 bases, with 10 bases between. This CDR3 region has 14 residues.

There are many counts of this clonotype. The V gene is TRBV12-3 or TRBV12-4, the J gene TRBJ2-4; 7 positions agree with TRBD1. This CDR3 comprises 12 residues. J gave up 7 bases and V 6 bases, and 3 bases lay outside the gene matches. Written as DNA, the CDR3 is TGTGCCAGCAGGGGACAGATGAACATTCAGTACTTC. This translates into CASRGQMNIQYF.

This clonotype showed up just once. V gene TRBV28 combines with J gene TRBJ2-4; D is unclear. The better agreement between TRBJ2-7 and the DNA end casts doubt on the J call. CDR3 length equals 20 residues. Germline CDR1 MDHEN, CDR2 SYDVKM. CDR3 nucleotides: TGTGCCAGCTTCCCTTCCCGTGTGGTCCCCATGGCCCTCTTCTTCTACGAGCAGTACTTC. Translated, it gives CASFPSRVVPMALFFYEQYF.

V is TRBV15 and J is TRBJ1-6; D remains unclear. V lost 1 base to trimming and J lost 0 bases, with 7 bases between them. Germline lookup yields CDR1 LNHNV and CDR2 YYDKDF (reference sequence). The CDR3 loop spans 16 amino acids. CDR3 residues: CATSRARSSYNSPLHF. The CDR3 region has the DNA TGTGCCACCAGCAGAGCCAGAAGCTCCTATAATTCACCCCTCCACTTT.

This clonotype occurred many times. V gene TRBV6-5 combines with J gene TRBJ2-7; 9 positions agree with TRBD2. V shed 2 bases, J shed 7 bases, and the junction held 6 bases outside the gene matches. Germline loops: CDR1 MNHEY, CDR2 SVGAGI. CDR3 length: 14 residues. In DNA form, the CDR3 reads TGTGCCAGCAGTTACGCGGGACTAGCTTCGGAGCAGTACTTC. The encoded protein is CASSYAGLASEQYF.

The J gene is TRBJ1-5, the V gene TRBV2; D possibly corresponds to TRBD1 (5 bases). The V end was cut by 6 bases, the J end by 7 bases, with 13 bases between. This CDR3 comprises 13 residues. Germline lookup yields CDR1 SNHLY and CDR2 FYNNEI. DNA of the CDR3: TGTGCCAGCAGGGGAACCGCAGGGCAGCCCCAGCATTTT. Residues: CASRGTAGQPQHF.

The rearrangement links TRBV10-3 to TRBJ2-1; 12 nucleotides line up with TRBD2. The CDR3 totals 16 residues. V lost 5 bases, J lost 10 bases, and 12 bases stayed unmatched. Germline V lookup: CDR1 ENHRY, CDR2 SYGVKD. In DNA form, the CDR3 reads TGTGCCATCAGTCCGACTAGCGGGGGTGTCGTGGGGGAGCAGTTCTTC. Translating it yields CAISPTSGGVVGEQFF.

The rearrangement joins TRBV7-2 to TRBJ2-5; TRBD2 matches at 7 bases. The germline CDR1 and CDR2 sequences are SGHTA and FQGNSA. V lost 2 bases and J lost 3; bases outside the gene matches: 9. The CDR3 runs 16 residues. CDR3 nucleotide sequence: TGTGCCAGCAGCTTACCCCTCGTGGGAGGGAAAGAGACCCAGTACTTC. It encodes CASSLPLVGGKETQYF. Full variable domain (rest looked up from reference TRBV7-2 and TRBJ2-5): GAGVSQSPSNKVTEKGKDVELRCDPISGHTALYWYRQSLGQGLEFLIYFQGNSAPDKSGLPSDRFSAERTGGSVSTLTIQRTQQEDSAVYLCASSLPLVGGKETQYFGPGTRLLVL.